One sample yielded the 4 T cell receptor beta chains listed below, sequenced in a study of blood T cell repertoires in COVID-19. Some clones are missing from TCRdb's copy, which holds only in-frame ones; the method was immunoSEQ multiplex PCR. The sample includes some 150,000 clones, more than 85% of them seen just once. Material: peripheral blood. The receptor set was obtained from a man in his sixties with active or convalescent COVID-19.

The chain couples TRBV5-4 to TRBJ1-6, with 9 bases fitting TRBD1. The J segment lost 6 bases and the V segment lost 6 bases, leaving 10 bases of the junction unmatched. The CDR3 is 16 residues long. Per germline, CDR1 SGHNT and CDR2 YYREEE (reference sequence). The chain's CDR3 is CASNSPRQGVNSPLHF. CDR3 bases: TGTGCCAGCAACTCCCCTCGACAGGGGGTTAATTCACCCCTCCACTTT.

This clone was observed once. The chain links TRBV5-1 to TRBJ2-7, with TRBD1 matching 9 bases. Germline CDR1 SGHRS, CDR2 YFSETQ. V shed 1 base, J shed 5 bases, and the junction held 7 bases outside the gene matches. The CDR3 has 15 residues. This CDR3 reads CASSLLTGGIDEQYF. The CDR3 region has the DNA TGCGCCAGCAGCTTGCTGACAGGGGGAATAGACGAGCAGTACTTC.

The gene calls are TRBV3-1 (or the pseudogene TRBV3-2) and TRBJ2-4, with TRBD1 identical over 12 bases. In germline, CDR1 is LGHDT, CDR2 YNNKEL (reference sequence). The trim removed 3 bases at V and 0 bases at J, leaving 12 bases unmatched. This CDR3 has 20 amino acids. Written as DNA, the CDR3 is TGTGCCAGCAGCCATCATCCGGGACAGGGGGCCCCAATAGCCAAAAACATTCAGTACTTC. Amino acids: CASSHHPGQGAPIAKNIQYF.

V gene TRBV11-2 combines with J gene TRBJ2-5, with TRBD2 matching over 13 bases. After removal of 5 bases from V and 5 bases from J, the junction contained 11 bases not matched to a gene. The germline V gene has CDR1 SGHAT and CDR2 FQNNGV. The CDR3 is 17 residues long. CDR3 loop: CASSLTSGGAGLETQYF. The CDR3 DNA is TGTGCCAGCAGCCTAACTAGCGGGGGGGCTGGGTTGGAGACCCAGTACTTC. Supplemented by reference TRBV11-2 and TRBJ2-5, the full variable domain reads EAGVAQSPRYKIIEKRQSVAFWCNPISGHATLYWYQQILGQGPKLLIQFQNNGVVDDSQLPKDRFSAERLKGVDSTLKIQPAKLEDSAVYLCASSLTSGGAGLETQYFGPGTRLLVL.